This T cell receptor (beta chain) was documented in a study of blood T cells in healthy people across ages. Only a few counts were recorded for this clonotype. As yet, its antigen is unknown. Study observations and caveats: Long-lived donors exceeded aged donors in naive CD4+ cells and diversity.

The authors ran a second PCR of about 7 to 12 cycles using a sample-barcoded 5' primer and a J-beta primer mix. The template-switch adaptor was a 5' adaptor with 12 random nucleotides. It tagged each cDNA molecule. TCRdb called the 5' RACE reads again in MiXCR, with one record for every CDR3 protein. Of 910,000 or so distinct CDR3 sequences in the sample, roughly 51% are singletons; the top ten hold about 20%. V lost 0 bases and J 0 bases, leaving 12 bases between the germline ends. The CDR3 loop spans 16 amino acids. The germline gives CDR1 MNHEY, CDR2 SVGEGT. The TCR originated in an older woman in good health. Source material: blood. The chain uses TRBV6-2 or TRBV6-3 and TRBJ2-7; D might be TRBD2 (5 bases). The CDR3 here is CASSYSSLALSYEQYF. CDR3 nucleotide sequence: TGTGCCAGCAGTTACTCGAGTCTAGCTCTCTCCTACGAGCAGTACTTC.